The clone carrying this TCR beta chain was picked up one time. Germline V gene sequence: CDR1 SEHNR, CDR2 FQNEAQ (reference sequence). The CDR3 covers 15 residues. The V end was cut by 5 bases, the J end by 0 bases, with 13 bases between. This entry comes from a study of blood T cell repertoires in COVID-19. Study details: From the United States, Italy and Spain came samples of acute and convalescent COVID-19. The analysed material was cDNA or gDNA that came from T cells, B-cell-depleted T cells, or PBMCs.

Source study methods: How many nucleated cells were present was estimated from reference gene primer amplification. Sequenced by immunoSEQ multiplex PCR; TCRdb stores in-frame clones only, minus some. V and J calls plus clone size are reproduced from that table; the DNA served to infer D and trimming. The repertoire holds about 71,000 clones, roughly 83% seen once, with over 25% in the top ten. The TCR was taken from a man aged 65-85 years with acute or convalescent COVID-19. The sequenced sample consisted of peripheral blood. V usage is TRBV7-9 and J usage is TRBJ1-1, with D perhaps matching TRBD1 (6 bases). This CDR3 reads CASSPRGGMNTEAFF. In DNA, the CDR3 is TGTGCCAGCAGCCCCAGAGGGGGTATGAACACTGAAGCTTTCTTT.